This entry describes one T cell receptor beta chain. CDR1 and CDR2 (germline): MNHEY, SMNVEV (reference sequence). Trimming removed 8 bases from V and 3 bases from J, with 13 bases in between. This CDR3 spans 13 amino acids. This specimen comes from a study of blood T cell repertoires in COVID-19. Sequenced by immunoSEQ multiplex PCR; TCRdb stores in-frame clones only, minus some. The table has about 59,000 clones, over 80% seen once. The sample consisted of peripheral blood. This TCR derives from an elderly woman with acute or convalescent COVID-19. The J gene is TRBJ1-1, the V gene TRBV27; D is unclear. CDR3 nucleotide sequence: TGTGCCAGCGGCCGCGCGGGCGACACTGAAGCTTTCTTT. Amino acids: CASGRAGDTEAFF.